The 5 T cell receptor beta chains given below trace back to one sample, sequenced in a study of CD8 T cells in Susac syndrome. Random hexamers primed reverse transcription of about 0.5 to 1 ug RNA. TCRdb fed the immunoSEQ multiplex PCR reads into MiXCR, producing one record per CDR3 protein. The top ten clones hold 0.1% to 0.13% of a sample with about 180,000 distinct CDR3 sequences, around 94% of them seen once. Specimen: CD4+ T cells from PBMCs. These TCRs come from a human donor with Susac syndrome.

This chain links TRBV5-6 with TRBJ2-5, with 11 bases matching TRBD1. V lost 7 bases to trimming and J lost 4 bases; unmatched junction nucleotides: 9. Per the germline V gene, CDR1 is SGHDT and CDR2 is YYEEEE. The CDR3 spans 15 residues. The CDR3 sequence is CASDTGTGGRETQYF. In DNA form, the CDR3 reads TGTGCCAGCGATACCGGGACAGGGGGACGAGAGACCCAGTACTTC.

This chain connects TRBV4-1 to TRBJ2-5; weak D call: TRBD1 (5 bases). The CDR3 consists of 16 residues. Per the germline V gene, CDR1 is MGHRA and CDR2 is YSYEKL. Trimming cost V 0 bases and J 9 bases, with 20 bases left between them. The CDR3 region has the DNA TGCGCCAGCAGCCAAGAGTTTGGTCGGGCAGGGATGGCCCAGTACTTC. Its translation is CASSQEFGRAGMAQYF.

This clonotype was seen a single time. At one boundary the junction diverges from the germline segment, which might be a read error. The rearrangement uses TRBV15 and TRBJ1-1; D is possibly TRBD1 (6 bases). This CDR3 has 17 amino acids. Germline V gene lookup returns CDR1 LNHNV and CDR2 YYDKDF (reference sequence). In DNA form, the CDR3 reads TGTGCCACCAGCGGAGACCGAGGATGGGGGGGCAACACTGAAGCTTTCTTT. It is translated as CATSGDRGWGGNTEAFF.

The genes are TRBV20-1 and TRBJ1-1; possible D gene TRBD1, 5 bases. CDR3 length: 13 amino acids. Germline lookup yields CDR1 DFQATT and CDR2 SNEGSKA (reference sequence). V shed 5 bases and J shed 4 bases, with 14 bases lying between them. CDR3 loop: CSAGEGMGTEAFF. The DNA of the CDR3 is TGCAGTGCTGGGGAGGGGATGGGCACTGAAGCTTTCTTT.

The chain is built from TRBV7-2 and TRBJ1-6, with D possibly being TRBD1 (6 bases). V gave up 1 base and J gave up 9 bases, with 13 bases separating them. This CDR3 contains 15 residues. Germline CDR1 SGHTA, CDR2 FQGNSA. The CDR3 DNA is TGTGCCAGCAGCTTAGGGGGGCCGGGGAGTTCACCCCTCCACTTT. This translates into CASSLGGPGSSPLHF.